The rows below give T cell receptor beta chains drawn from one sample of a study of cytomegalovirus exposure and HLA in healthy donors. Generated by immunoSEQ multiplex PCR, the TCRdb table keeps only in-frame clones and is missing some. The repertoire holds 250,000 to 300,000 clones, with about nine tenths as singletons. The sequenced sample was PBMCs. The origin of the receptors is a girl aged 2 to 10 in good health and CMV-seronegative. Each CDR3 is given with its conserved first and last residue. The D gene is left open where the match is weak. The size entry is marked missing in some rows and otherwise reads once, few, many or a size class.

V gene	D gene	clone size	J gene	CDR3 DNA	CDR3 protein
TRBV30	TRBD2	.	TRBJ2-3	TGTGCCTGGAGGCGCGGACTAGCGGGGGCCTCTTATAGCACAGATACGCAGTATTTT	CAWRRGLAGASYSTDTQYF
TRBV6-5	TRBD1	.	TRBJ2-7	TGTGCCAGCAGCCGAACCCCAGGACAGGTCTACGAGCAGTACTTC	CASSRTPGQVYEQYF
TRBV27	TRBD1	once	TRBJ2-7	TGTGCCAGCCACACTCGGGACAGCCCCTACGAGCAGTACTTC	CASHTRDSPYEQYF
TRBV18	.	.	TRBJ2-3	TGTGCCAGCTCACCAGTCGTAACAGATACGCAGTATTTT	CASSPVVTDTQYF
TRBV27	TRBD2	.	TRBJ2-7	TGTGCCAGCAGTTCCGGGACTAGCGGGAGCCCCTACGAGCAGTACTTC	CASSSGTSGSPYEQYF
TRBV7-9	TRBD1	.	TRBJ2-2	TGTTCCAGCAGCGCTAGGGACAGCTACACCGGGGAGCTGTTTTTT	CSSSARDSYTGELFF
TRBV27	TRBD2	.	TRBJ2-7	TGTGCCAGCAGTTTGAGCGGGGTCCCCAACGAGCAGTACTTC	CASSLSGVPNEQYF
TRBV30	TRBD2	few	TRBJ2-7	TGTGCCTGGATGGGGGTCTCTAGCGGGGGGGTCAACGAGCAGTACTTC	CAWMGVSSGGVNEQYF
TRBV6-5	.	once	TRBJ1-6	TGTGCCAGCAGTTACTCGAGGAGCCCCCTCCACTTT	CASSYSRSPLHF
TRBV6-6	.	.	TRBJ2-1	TGTGCCAGCAGCCCAAGGGCTAGCTCCAATGAGCAGTTCTTC	CASSPRASSNEQFF
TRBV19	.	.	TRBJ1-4	TGTGCCAGTAGTATAGATTTTACGACCTGGAGTGAAAAACTGTTTTTT	CASSIDFTTWSEKLFF
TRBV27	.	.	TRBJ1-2	TGTGCCAGCAATCGGGACACTCACTATGGCTACACCTTC	CASNRDTHYGYTF
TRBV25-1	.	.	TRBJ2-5	TGTGCCAGCAGGGGACTGTCCCAGTACTTC	CASRGLSQYF
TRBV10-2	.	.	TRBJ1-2	TGCGCCAGCAGGGACACCTCTGAGTATGGCTACACCTTC	CASRDTSEYGYTF
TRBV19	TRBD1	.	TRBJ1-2	TGTGCCAGTAGTACCGGGACAGGGGCTGGTGGCTACACCTTC	CASSTGTGAGGYTF